This passage covers 9 T cell receptor beta chains from one sample sequenced in a study of T cells in localized non-small cell lung cancer. Data came from immunoSEQ multiplex PCR; TCRdb stores just in-frame clones and leaves some out. The table shows about 3,200 clones, with around 28% occurring only once. The material sequenced was lung tumor tissue, taken before any cancer treatment. These receptors were taken from a man aged 40 to 70 with stage I lung adenocarcinoma.

This rearrangement joins TRBV11-3 to TRBJ2-7; tentatively, D is TRBD2 (6 bases). The germline V and J ends were trimmed by 4 bases and 0 bases, with 22 bases remaining between them. Germline V gives CDR1 SGHNT, CDR2 YENEEA. This CDR3 region has 18 residues. The CDR3 loop is CASSSAGDFQRISYEQYF. CDR3 DNA sequence: TGTGCCAGCAGCTCCGCTGGGGACTTTCAAAGAATCTCCTACGAGCAGTACTTC.

This clone was seen a few times. The chain employs TRBV28 and TRBJ1-1; D is perhaps TRBD1 (6 bases). Between the trimmed V and J ends, which lost 3 bases and 4 bases, there was a span of 12 bases. The CDR3 sequence is 14 residues long. Per germline, CDR1 MDHEN and CDR2 SYDVKM. In DNA form, the CDR3 reads TGTGCCAGCAGTTTGCAAGGGGGAGTCACTGAAGCTTTCTTT. It yields the protein CASSLQGGVTEAFF.

V usage is TRBV9 and J usage is TRBJ2-3; D gene uncertain. Germline assignment: CDR1 SGDLS and CDR2 YYNGEE. This CDR3 has 12 amino acids. Trimming took off 3 bases at V and 10 bases at J, with 12 bases between the two ends. CDR3 residues: CASSAFLGSQYF. Here the CDR3 DNA reads TGTGCCAGCAGCGCCTTCCTAGGATCGCAGTATTTT.

V is TRBV11-3 and J is TRBJ1-2; D is perhaps TRBD1 (5 bases). CDR1 SGHNT and CDR2 YENEEA come from the germline V gene. Deletions cut 3 bases from V and 4 bases from J, with 12 bases between. The CDR3 sequence is 14 residues long. CDR3 in DNA: TGTGCCAGCAGCTTGGGGGAGAGGAGCTATGGCTACACCTTC. It codes for CASSLGERSYGYTF.

CDR3 loop: CASSPPRLTGELFF. The CDR3, as DNA: TGTGCCAGCTCACCCCCCCGCTTAACCGGGGAGCTGTTTTTT. V is TRBV18 and J is TRBJ2-2; D is undetermined. CDR1 and CDR2 from the germline V gene are KGHSH and LQKENI. Trimming shortened V by 3 bases and J by 5 bases, and 10 bases separated the two germline ends. The CDR3 has 14 amino acids.

In this sample, this clone is medium-sized. This chain links TRBV11-3 with TRBJ2-5; 11 bases are shared with TRBD2. The germline V gene has CDR1 SGHNT and CDR2 YENEEA. CDR3 length equals 14 residues. J was trimmed by 4 bases and V by 5 bases; bases with no gene match: 3. The CDR3 loop is CASSPGTSGETQYF. The DNA for the CDR3 is TGTGCCAGCAGCCCGGGGACTAGCGGAGAGACCCAGTACTTC.

This clone counts as medium-sized. This chain joins TRBV9 and TRBJ2-2, with 8 positions matching TRBD2. CDR1 is SGDLS and CDR2 is YYNGEE in the germline V gene. Trimming at V came to 2 bases and at J to 1 base, leaving 7 bases not matched to a gene. This CDR3 has 17 amino acids. The CDR3, as DNA: TGTGCCAGCAGCGTGTTGCCGGGACTAGGGAACACCGGGGAGCTGTTTTTT. Translation: CASSVLPGLGNTGELFF. The full variable domain, its missing parts supplied by reference TRBV9 and TRBJ2-2, is DSGVTQTPKHLITATGQRVTLRCSPRSGDLSVYWYQQSLDQGLQFLIQYYNGEERAKGNILERFSAQQFPDLHSELNLSSLELGDSALYFCASSVLPGLGNTGELFFGEGSRLTVL.

This rearrangement joins TRBV18 to TRBJ1-1; 9 nucleotides match TRBD1. V shed 5 bases, J shed 7 bases, and the junction held 5 bases outside the gene matches. The CDR3 has 13 residues. Germline V gives CDR1 KGHSH, CDR2 LQKENI. Here the CDR3 reads CASSSWTGVEAFF. The CDR3 DNA reads as TGTGCCAGCTCATCGTGGACAGGGGTTGAAGCTTTCTTT.

The chain combines TRBV19 with TRBJ1-6; 8 bases are shared with TRBD1. The CDR3 loop spans 15 amino acids. Germline assignment: CDR1 LNHDA and CDR2 SQIVND (reference sequence). The J segment lost 8 bases and the V segment lost 3 bases, leaving 6 bases of the junction unmatched. The CDR3 sequence is CASSIQGAWDSPLHF. DNA for the CDR3: TGTGCCAGTAGTATCCAGGGGGCCTGGGATTCACCCCTCCACTTT. Drawing the rest from reference TRBV19 and TRBJ1-6, the complete variable domain is DGGITQSPKYLFRKEGQNVTLSCEQNLNHDAMYWYRQDPGQGLRLIYYSQIVNDFQKGDIAEGYSVSREKKESFPLTVTSAQKNPTAFYLCASSIQGAWDSPLHFGNGTRLTVT.